The source of this T cell receptor beta chain is a study of CD8 T cells in Susac syndrome. Random hexamers were used to reverse transcribe an amount of roughly 0.45 to 1 ug RNA. In TCRdb, the immunoSEQ multiplex PCR reads were re-called with MiXCR into one record per CDR3 protein. The sample has 250,000 or so distinct CDR3 sequences; 90% to 95% are singletons. High-throughput TCR beta sequencing covered peripheral CD8+ and CD4+ T cells. Negative isolation was applied to CD8+ and CD4+ T cells, and FACS enrichment was applied to TEMRA cells. Germline V gene data show CDR1 as SGHRS and CDR2 as YFSETQ. Trimming took off 0 bases at V and 3 bases at J, with 16 bases between the two ends. This CDR3 region has 17 residues.

The sequenced sample was CD4+ T cells from PBMCs. The TCR sequence derives from a human donor with multiple sclerosis. The chain joins TRBV5-1 to TRBJ2-4; perhaps TRBD2 as D (6 bases). The CDR3 DNA is TGCGCCAGCAGCTTGGTTCTCGGCGGGGTCGGCAAAAACATTCAGTACTTC. This gives the protein CASSLVLGGVGKNIQYF.